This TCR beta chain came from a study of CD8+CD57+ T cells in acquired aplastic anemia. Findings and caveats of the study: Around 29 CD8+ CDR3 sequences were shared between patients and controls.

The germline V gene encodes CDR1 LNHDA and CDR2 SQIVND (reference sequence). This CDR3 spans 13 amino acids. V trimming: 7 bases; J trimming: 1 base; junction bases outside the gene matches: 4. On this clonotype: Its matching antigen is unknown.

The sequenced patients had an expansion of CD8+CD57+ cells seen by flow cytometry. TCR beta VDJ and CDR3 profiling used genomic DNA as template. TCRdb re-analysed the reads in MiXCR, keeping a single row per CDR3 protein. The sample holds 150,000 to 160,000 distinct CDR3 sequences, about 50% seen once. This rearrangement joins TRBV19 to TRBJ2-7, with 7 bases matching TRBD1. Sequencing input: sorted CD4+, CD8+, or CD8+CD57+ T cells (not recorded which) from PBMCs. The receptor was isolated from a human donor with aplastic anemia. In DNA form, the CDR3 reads TGTGCCAGTAAGAAGGGACAGTCCTACGAGCAGTACTTC. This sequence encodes CASKKGQSYEQYF. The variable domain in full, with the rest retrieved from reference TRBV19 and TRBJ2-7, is DGGITQSPKYLFRKEGQNVTLSCEQNLNHDAMYWYRQDPGQGLRLIYYSQIVNDFQKGDIAEGYSVSREKKESFPLTVTSAQKNPTAFYLCASKKGQSYEQYFGPGTRLTVT.